The 23 T cell receptor beta chains in this list originate from one sample, sequenced in a study of OX40 agonist ivuxolimab in advanced cancers. Sequenced by immunoSEQ multiplex PCR; TCRdb stores in-frame clones only, minus some. The table includes about 86,000 clones, 92% detected once. The input for sequencing was CD4+ or CD8+ T cells sorted from blood, taken in a trial of the OX40 agonist ivuxolimab. These receptors all come from an adult with an advanced solid tumor such as melanoma, head and neck, liver or kidney cancer.

This chain connects TRBV7-8 to TRBJ2-5, with D hard to call. The CDR3 is 11 residues long. Germline CDR1 is SGHVS and CDR2 is FQNEAQ. V lost 2 bases to trimming and J lost 7 bases, with 5 bases between them. CDR3 DNA: TGTGCCAGCAGCTTATCGAGGACCCAGTACTTC. As protein: CASSLSRTQYF.

The rearrangement links TRBV18 to TRBJ2-3; D possibly corresponds to TRBD2 (6 bases). Trimming cost V 4 bases and J 5 bases, with 16 bases left between them. There are 15 residues in the CDR3. CDR1 KGHSH and CDR2 LQKENI come from the germline V gene. CDR3 DNA: TGTGCCAGCTCACTCACCGGGACTGGAGGAGATACGCAGTATTTT. The encoded protein is CASSLTGTGGDTQYF.

This clone was seen just once. This rearrangement joins TRBV2 to TRBJ1-5, with D perhaps matching TRBD1 (5 bases). This CDR3 is 14 amino acids long. Germline V gene lookup returns CDR1 SNHLY and CDR2 FYNNEI. The germline V and J ends were trimmed by 7 bases and 2 bases, with 12 bases remaining between them. This CDR3 is CASNLEGGNQPQHF. The CDR3, as DNA: TGTGCCAGCAATCTGGAAGGGGGCAATCAGCCCCAGCATTTT.

The chain has TRBV30 and TRBJ2-5; D possibly uses TRBD1 or TRBD2 (5 bases each). Trimming left V 1 base short and J 3 bases short, with 21 bases between. From germline, CDR1 is GTSNPN and CDR2 SVGIG (reference sequence). The CDR3 contains 17 residues. The CDR3 is CAWSGKFTGRSKETQYF. In DNA form, the CDR3 reads TGTGCCTGGAGTGGAAAATTTACGGGACGGTCAAAAGAGACCCAGTACTTC.

The chain joins TRBV19 to TRBJ2-2, with 7 bases that match TRBD1. The CDR3 extends over 12 amino acids. The germline V gene has CDR1 LNHDA and CDR2 SQIVND (reference sequence). V shed 11 bases, J shed 6 bases, and the junction held 6 bases outside the gene matches. The CDR3 sequence is CAGKTGPGELFF. CDR3 nucleotide sequence: TGTGCCGGAAAGACAGGGCCCGGGGAGCTGTTTTTT.

This clone has more than one count but fewer than ten. Here the CDR3 DNA reads TGTGCCAGCAGTAGTCCCGGGACCTTTCCGACCCAGCATTTT. It codes for CASSSPGTFPTQHF. The chain links TRBV6-6 to TRBJ1-5, with TRBD1 as a possible D gene (5 bases). Germline V gene sequence: CDR1 MNHNY, CDR2 SVGAGI (reference sequence). The CDR3 spans 14 residues. Trimming pared 5 bases from V and 11 bases from J, leaving 19 bases between.

The rearrangement joins TRBV5-1 to TRBJ1-4; 7 nucleotides agree with TRBD1. The CDR3 totals 14 residues. CDR1 SGHRS and CDR2 YFSETQ come from the germline V gene. V was pared by 4 bases and J by 5 bases, with 5 bases of the junction left unmatched. The CDR3 DNA reads TGCGCCAGCAGCCGGGACAGAACCAATGAAAAACTGTTTTTT. This codes for CASSRDRTNEKLFF. The full variable domain, its missing parts supplied by reference TRBV5-1 and TRBJ1-4, is KAGVTQTPRYLIKTRGQQVTLSCSPISGHRSVSWYQQTPGQGLQFLFEYFSETQRNKGNFPGRFSGRQFSNSRSEMNVSTLELGDSALYLCASSRDRTNEKLFFGSGTQLSVL.

This chain joins TRBV5-4 and TRBJ1-5; a possible D gene is TRBD1 (6 bases). CDR1 and CDR2 from the germline V gene are SGHNT and YYREEE (reference sequence). This CDR3 comprises 15 residues. V was shortened by 5 bases and J by 2 bases, with 14 bases between the two germline ends. CDR3 sequence reads: CASSQGGRGNQPQHF. CDR3 DNA: TGTGCCAGCAGTCAAGGGGGACGGGGCAATCAGCCCCAGCATTTT.

The chain has TRBV7-9 and TRBJ1-1; D not resolved. The CDR3 consists of 12 residues. Germline-derived CDR1 and CDR2 are SEHNR and FQNEAQ (reference sequence). V lost 2 bases to trimming and J lost 7 bases, with 8 bases between them. As DNA, the CDR3 is TGTGCCAGCAGCTTATTAGGGCTTGAAGCTTTCTTT. Protein product: CASSLLGLEAFF.

The chain uses TRBV5-1 and TRBJ2-1, with D maybe TRBD1 (5 bases). Germline CDR1 and CDR2: SGHRS and YFSETQ. V shed 0 bases and J shed 9 bases, with 13 bases lying between them. This CDR3 has 14 residues. In DNA form, the CDR3 reads TGCGCCAGCAGCTTGGCCCGCGTCCAGGGTGAGCAGTTCTTC. Protein: CASSLARVQGEQFF.

This chain uses TRBV7-2 with TRBJ2-3; D remains unclear. Germline V gene lookup returns CDR1 SGHTA and CDR2 FQGNSA. The V end lost 7 bases, the J end lost 0 bases, and 14 bases lay between the germline ends. This CDR3 is built from 15 residues. The CDR3 is CASTLVGSSTDTQYF. The CDR3, as DNA: TGTGCCAGCACCCTGGTAGGCTCTAGCACAGATACGCAGTATTTT.

This clone was counted only a few times. DNA for the CDR3: TGTGGCCAGGTTGACGACAGGGACCACGAGCAGTACTTC. It yields the protein CGQVDDRDHEQYF. The chain is built from TRBV6-6 and TRBJ2-7, with TRBD1 matching 7 bases. The CDR3 covers 13 residues. Germline CDR1 MNHNY, CDR2 SVGAGI (reference sequence).

V is TRBV7-2 and J is TRBJ2-1; possible D gene TRBD2, 5 bases. Germline loops: CDR1 SGHTA, CDR2 FQGNSA. The CDR3 is 15 amino acids. Trimming removed 0 bases from V and 3 bases from J, with 9 bases in between. The CDR3 DNA follows: TGTGCCAGCAGCTTAGCGGGAGAAATCTACAATGAGCAGTTCTTC. This gives the protein CASSLAGEIYNEQFF.

V and J are TRBV18 and TRBJ2-7, with 9 positions matching TRBD2. V lost 2 bases, J lost 1 base, and 6 bases stayed unmatched. Germline CDR1 reads KGHSH; CDR2 reads LQKENI. The CDR3 is 16 residues long. The CDR3 sequence: CASSPMTSGMSYEQYF. CDR3 coding DNA: TGTGCCAGCTCACCAATGACTAGCGGAATGTCCTACGAGCAGTACTTC.

This chain links TRBV27 with TRBJ2-3; D call uncertain. Trimming cost V 9 bases and J 4 bases, with 17 bases left between them. From germline, CDR1 is MNHEY and CDR2 SMNVEV (reference sequence). CDR3 size: 14 residues. The CDR3 DNA is TGTGCCAGTAAATTAGTCGGTGTCTCAGATACGCAGTATTTT. It is translated as CASKLVGVSDTQYF.

This clone was observed a handful of times. This sequence joins TRBV18 and TRBJ1-2; the D is unclear. Per the germline V gene, CDR1 is KGHSH and CDR2 is LQKENI. The CDR3 is made up of 14 amino acids. The ends were cut back, 4 bases at V and 3 bases at J, with 12 bases in the middle. The CDR3 sequence is CASSLQPSDYGYTF. In nucleotides, the CDR3 is TGTGCCAGCTCACTACAGCCTTCCGACTATGGCTACACCTTC. Supplemented by reference TRBV18 and TRBJ1-2, the full variable domain reads NAGVMQNPRHLVRRRGQEARLRCSPMKGHSHVYWYRQLPEEGLKFMVYLQKENIIDESGMPKERFSAEFPKEGPSILRIQQVVRGDSAAYFCASSLQPSDYGYTFGSGTRLTVV.

The chain has TRBV28 and TRBJ1-5; maybe TRBD1 (5 bases). The CDR3 length is 13 residues. V lost 10 bases and J lost 4, with 14 bases in between. Germline assignment: CDR1 MDHEN and CDR2 SYDVKM. The CDR3 protein is CATQGHFNQPQHF. For the CDR3, the DNA is TGTGCCACCCAAGGACATTTTAATCAGCCCCAGCATTTT.

Remarks on this clone: The junction departs from germline at one end; a sequencing error may be responsible. CDR3 protein: CASSPGTSGMDEQYF. In nucleotides, the CDR3 is TGTGCTAGCAGCCCGGGGACTTCTGGGATGGACGAGCAGTACTTC. The rearrangement links TRBV7-7 to TRBJ2-7; tentative D call: TRBD2 (6 bases). The CDR3 length is 15 residues. Germline CDR1 is SSHAT and CDR2 is FNYEAQ (reference sequence).

Of note for this clone: A read error may produce the germline difference seen at one junction end. The chain is built from TRBV5-3 and TRBJ1-1; D gene unclear. TRBV5-3 is an open reading frame whose function is uncertain. The CDR3 runs to 13 residues. The CDR3 spells CASSLAGNTEAFF. The CDR3 DNA follows: TGTGCCAGCAGCTTGGCGGGGAACACTGAAGCTTTCTTT.

In nucleotides, the CDR3 is TGCGCCAGCAGTGACTCGGGACTTAACTCCTACGAGCAGTACTTC. Its protein product is CASSDSGLNSYEQYF. The genes are TRBV10-2 and TRBJ2-7; a possible D gene is TRBD2 (6 bases). The ends were cut back, 3 bases at V and 0 bases at J, with 12 bases in the middle. CDR1 is WSHSY and CDR2 is SAAADI in the germline V gene. The CDR3 runs 15 residues.

In its sample, this clone was seen once. The chain's CDR3 is CAWRKKRGRGAGELFF. CDR3 coding DNA: TGTGCCTGGAGGAAAAAGCGGGGCAGGGGGGCCGGGGAGCTGTTTTTT. The chain joins TRBV30 to TRBJ2-2, with D perhaps assigned TRBD1 or TRBD2 (7 bases each). V lost 3 bases and J 6 bases, leaving 20 bases between the germline ends. CDR1 and CDR2 (germline): GTSNPN, SVGIG (reference sequence). The CDR3 sequence is 16 residues long.

The gene calls are TRBV4-3 and TRBJ1-1, with 7 nucleotides matching TRBD1. The CDR3 has 16 residues. Germline values: CDR1 LGHNA, CDR2 YSLEER. The V and J ends lost 1 base and 3 bases, in that order; junction bases with no gene match: 8. CDR3 sequence: CASSQGPRTGDTEAFF. In nucleotides, the CDR3 is TGCGCCAGCAGCCAAGGTCCCCGAACAGGGGACACTGAAGCTTTCTTT.

This chain joins TRBV10-1 and TRBJ1-3; no firm D call. The CDR3 totals 11 residues. Germline CDR1 and CDR2: WNHNN and SYGVQD (reference sequence). Trimming removed 10 bases from V and 2 bases from J, with 6 bases in between. The CDR3 region is CATSAGNTIYF. The CDR3 DNA is TGCGCCACCTCGGCTGGAAACACCATATATTTT.